This T cell receptor (beta chain) was sequenced in a study of CD8+ T cells in alopecia areata. The V gene's germline CDR1 is SQVTM and CDR2 ANQGSEA. This CDR3 is built from 13 residues. Trimming left V 7 bases short and J 0 bases short, with 10 bases between. Reverse transcription of extracted RNA yielded cDNA, which provided the sequencing template. Assay used: immunoSEQ multiplex PCR; TCRdb lists only in-frame clones, some missing. The repertoire holds 75,000 to 100,000 clones, with 35% to 50% as singletons. This chain connects TRBV29-1 to TRBJ2-1; no reliable D call. The receptor's source is a human donor with alopecia areata. The sequenced material came from CD4+ T cells sorted from blood. The CDR3 coding sequence is TGCAGCGCCAGAGGAATCTCCTACAATGAGCAGTTCTTC. It specifies CSARGISYNEQFF.